This TCR beta chain was observed in a study of T-cell memory formation after mild COVID-19. Each CDR3 protein is one row after TCRdb ran MiXCR on the 5' RACE reads. The sample yields 92,000 or so distinct CDR3 sequences, about 13% seen once. Trimming left V 3 bases short and J 5 bases short, with 14 bases between. CDR3 size: 14 residues. Germline V gene data show CDR1 as SEHNR and CDR2 as FQNEAQ (reference sequence). The source material was PBMCs or a T cell subset sorted from them (not recorded which). The V gene is TRBV7-9, the J gene TRBJ2-7; no clear D gene. This sequence originates from an adult woman who had mild COVID-19 (a few samples of this study predate the infection). Cell type and time point are not known. This chain's CDR3 is CASSLAIWFDEQYF. In DNA form, the CDR3 reads TGTGCCAGCAGCTTGGCGATTTGGTTTGACGAGCAGTACTTC.